Shown below are 5 T cell receptor beta chains from a single sample sequenced in a study of shared clonotypes between healthy human individuals. The method was immunoSEQ multiplex PCR; TCRdb's version includes in-frame clones alone and lacks a portion of them. The data show 2 million to 2.5 million clones, roughly 91% seen once. CD45RO negativity and positive selection for CCR7 defined naive CD8 cells, a population that excluded terminally differentiated effector memory CD45RA+ cells. Input material: naive CD8+ T cells from PBMCs. The receptor set was obtained from a man younger than 35 in good health. Some clones in this sample may be carry-over from other donors' samples.

The chain has TRBV9 and TRBJ2-3; 7 bases align to TRBD2. CDR3 length equals 16 residues. V lost 3 bases and J lost 0; bases outside the gene matches: 7. Germline CDR1 is SGDLS and CDR2 is YYNGEE. The CDR3 bases are TGTGCCAGCAGCGCGTCGGGCGGGAGCAGCACAGATACGCAGTATTTT. It translates to CASSASGGSSTDTQYF. The complete variable domain, with remaining parts taken from reference TRBV9 and TRBJ2-3, reads DSGVTQTPKHLITATGQRVTLRCSPRSGDLSVYWYQQSLDQGLQFLIQYYNGEERAKGNILERFSAQQFPDLHSELNLSSLELGDSALYFCASSASGGSSTDTQYFGPGTRLTVL.

The chain uses TRBV30 and TRBJ1-3; a weak D match, TRBD1 (5 bases). The germline V gene has CDR1 GTSNPN and CDR2 SVGIG (reference sequence). Trimming removed 5 bases at V and 4 bases at J, with 9 bases between. The length of the CDR3 is 12 residues. The CDR3 reads CAWPDKGNTIYF. Written as DNA, the CDR3 is TGTGCCTGGCCGGACAAAGGAAACACCATATATTTT.

This clone was recorded once. The chain carries TRBV7-6 and TRBJ1-6, with 7 bases lining up with TRBD1. The germline V gene has CDR1 SGHVS and CDR2 FNYEAQ. The ends lost 5 bases at V and 7 bases at J; junction bases unmatched: 14. This CDR3 has 17 residues. The CDR3 nucleotides read TGTGCCAGCAGCCCCCGATGGGGAGGGGGCGAGAATTCACCCCTCCACTTT. Residues: CASSPRWGGGENSPLHF.

The chain couples TRBV6-5 to TRBJ2-7, with TRBD1 matching 8 bases. The CDR3 covers 16 residues. The ends lost 0 bases at V and 3 bases at J; junction bases unmatched: 7. Germline values: CDR1 MNHEY, CDR2 SVGAGI. CDR3 sequence reads: CASSYSSGQVHYEQYF. CDR3 nucleotide sequence: TGTGCCAGCAGTTACTCTTCGGGACAGGTTCACTACGAGCAGTACTTC.

The gene calls are TRBV6-5 and TRBJ2-5; D is possibly TRBD2 (5 bases). V lost 1 base to trimming and J lost 11 bases, with 17 bases between them. The CDR3 spans 14 residues. Germline V gives CDR1 MNHEY, CDR2 SVGAGI. The CDR3 DNA sequence: TGTGCCAGCAGTTACTTATCTAGCCGGGAAGAGCAGTACTTC. It encodes CASSYLSSREEQYF.